The 9 T cell receptor beta chains below all came from one sample that was sequenced in a study of technical replicates of blood from a handful of donors. Sequencing was performed with immunoSEQ multiplex PCR; in TCRdb, only in-frame clones are kept and a portion is missing. The sample has around 68,000 clones, 95% to 98% seen once. Material for sequencing was T cells isolated from PBMCs. All receptors derive from a human donor in good health.

This sequence joins TRBV19 and TRBJ1-1; D ambiguous. The CDR3 spans 14 residues. V gave up 1 base and J gave up 5 bases, with 11 bases separating them. In germline, CDR1 is LNHDA, CDR2 SQIVND (reference sequence). CDR3: CASSIVARMTEAFF. In nucleotides, the CDR3 is TGTGCCAGTAGTATAGTCGCGAGAATGACTGAAGCTTTCTTT.

This CDR3 is CAWSVSGDANGYTF. The DNA for the CDR3 is TGTGCCTGGAGTGTATCGGGGGACGCGAATGGCTACACCTTC. The V and J genes are TRBV30 and TRBJ1-2, with D possibly being TRBD1 (5 bases). Germline CDR1 reads GTSNPN; CDR2 reads SVGIG (reference sequence). Trimming left V 0 bases short and J 6 bases short, with 14 bases between. CDR3 length: 14 residues.

The chain is built from TRBV2 and TRBJ1-3; maybe TRBD1 (6 bases). The V gene's germline CDR1 is SNHLY and CDR2 FYNNEI. The CDR3 extends over 17 amino acids. Trimming pared 1 base from V and 0 bases from J, leaving 13 bases between. The CDR3 loop reads CASSEEADRRSGNTIYF. In DNA, the CDR3 is TGTGCCAGCAGTGAAGAAGCCGACAGGCGCTCTGGAAACACCATATATTTT.

J is TRBJ1-4 and V is TRBV15, with TRBD1 identical over 8 bases. V lost 4 bases and J lost 8; bases outside the gene matches: 6. From germline, CDR1 is LNHNV and CDR2 YYDKDF (reference sequence). This CDR3 spans 14 amino acids. CDR3 region: CATSKDRVTEKLFF. CDR3 bases: TGTGCCACCAGCAAGGACAGGGTTACCGAAAAACTGTTTTTT.

The rearrangement uses TRBV2 and TRBJ1-2, with TRBD1 matching 8 bases. With 7 bases clipped from V and 1 base from J, the junction kept 8 bases outside the gene matches. CDR3 length equals 15 residues. CDR1 and CDR2 from the germline V gene are SNHLY and FYNNEI. The CDR3 is CASKDRDYYNYGYTF. CDR3 nucleotides: TGTGCCAGCAAGGACAGGGATTATTATAACTATGGCTACACCTTC. Supplemented by reference TRBV2 and TRBJ1-2, the full variable domain reads EPEVTQTPSHQVTQMGQEVILRCVPISNHLYFYWYRQILGQKVEFLVSFYNNEISEKSEIFDDQFSVERPDGSNFTLKIRSTKLEDSAMYFCASKDRDYYNYGYTFGSGTRLTVV.

The chain's CDR3 is CASSYREGADTQYF. Written as DNA, the CDR3 is TGTGCCAGCAGTTACAGAGAGGGAGCAGATACGCAGTATTTT. The chain has TRBV6-5 and TRBJ2-3, with D perhaps matching TRBD2 (5 bases). CDR3 length: 14 residues. Trimming took 2 bases from V and 4 from J, leaving 10 bases between them. Germline CDR1 is MNHEY and CDR2 is SVGAGI.

The chain couples TRBV7-9 to TRBJ2-2; possibly TRBD1 for D (6 bases). The CDR3 spans 14 residues. V was pared by 7 bases and J by 1 base, with 10 bases between. Germline V gives CDR1 SEHNR, CDR2 FQNEAQ (reference sequence). CDR3 sequence: CASTRGGNTGELFF. Here the CDR3 DNA reads TGTGCCAGCACGCGAGGGGGGAACACCGGGGAGCTGTTTTTT.

The chain combines TRBV4-2 with TRBJ1-1; 7 bases map to TRBD1. Germline V gene data show CDR1 as LGHNA and CDR2 as YNFKEQ. V was pared by 3 bases and J by 3 bases, with 4 bases of the junction left unmatched. The CDR3 is made up of 14 amino acids. CDR3: CASSQGDRDTEAFF. The DNA of the CDR3 is TGTGCCAGCAGCCAGGGTGACAGGGACACTGAAGCTTTCTTT.

The chain recombines TRBV7-8 with TRBJ2-6, with D perhaps TRBD1 (5 bases). Trimming pared 8 bases from V and 0 bases from J, leaving 20 bases between. There are 18 residues in the CDR3. Germline CDR1 is SGHVS and CDR2 is FQNEAQ. As DNA, the CDR3 is TGTGCCAGCGCCCTTCTCAAGGGGCGGTACTCTGGGGCCAACGTCCTGACTTTC. It yields the protein CASALLKGRYSGANVLTF. Drawing the rest from reference TRBV7-8 and TRBJ2-6, the complete variable domain is GAGVSQSPRYKVAKRGQDVALRCDPISGHVSLFWYQQALGQGPEFLTYFQNEAQLDKSGLPSDRFFAERPEGSVSTLKIQRTQQEDSAVYLCASALLKGRYSGANVLTFGAGSRLTVL.